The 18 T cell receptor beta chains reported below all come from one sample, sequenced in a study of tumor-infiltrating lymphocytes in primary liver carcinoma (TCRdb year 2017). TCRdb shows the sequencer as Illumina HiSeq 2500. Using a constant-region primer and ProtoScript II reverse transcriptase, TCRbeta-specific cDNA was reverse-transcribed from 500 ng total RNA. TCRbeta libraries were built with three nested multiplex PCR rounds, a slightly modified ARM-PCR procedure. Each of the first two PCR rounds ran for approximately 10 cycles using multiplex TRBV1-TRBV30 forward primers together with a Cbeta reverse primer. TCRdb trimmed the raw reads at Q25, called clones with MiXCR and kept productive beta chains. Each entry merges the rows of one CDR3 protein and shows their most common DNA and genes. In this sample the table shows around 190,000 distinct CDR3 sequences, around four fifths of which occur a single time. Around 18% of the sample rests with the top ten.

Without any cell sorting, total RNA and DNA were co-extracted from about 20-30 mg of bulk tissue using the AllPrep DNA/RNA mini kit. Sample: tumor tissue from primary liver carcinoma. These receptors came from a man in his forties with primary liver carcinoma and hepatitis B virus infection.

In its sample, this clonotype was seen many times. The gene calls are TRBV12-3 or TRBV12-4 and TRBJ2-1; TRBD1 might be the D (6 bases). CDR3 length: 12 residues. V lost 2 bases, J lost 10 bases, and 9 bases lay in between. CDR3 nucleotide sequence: TGTGCCAGCAGTTTATGGACAGACGAGCAGTTCTTC. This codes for CASSLWTDEQFF.

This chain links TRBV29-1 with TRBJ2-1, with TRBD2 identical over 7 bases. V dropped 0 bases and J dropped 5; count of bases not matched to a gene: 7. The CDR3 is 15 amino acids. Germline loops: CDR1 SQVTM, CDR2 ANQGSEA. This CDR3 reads CSVEEKRGLDNEQFF. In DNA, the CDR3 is TGCAGCGTTGAAGAGAAGCGGGGACTTGACAATGAGCAGTTCTTC.

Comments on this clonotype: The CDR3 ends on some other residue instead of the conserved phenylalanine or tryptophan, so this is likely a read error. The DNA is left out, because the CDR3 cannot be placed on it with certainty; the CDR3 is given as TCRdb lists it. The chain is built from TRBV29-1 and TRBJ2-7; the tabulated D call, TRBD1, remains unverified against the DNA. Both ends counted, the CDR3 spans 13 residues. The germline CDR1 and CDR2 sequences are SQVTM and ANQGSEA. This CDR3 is CSALFQGHHEHYS.

CDR3 protein: CSVMGGRTDTQYF. CDR3 DNA sequence: TGCAGCGTTATGGGGGGCAGGACAGATACGCAGTATTTT. The chain joins TRBV29-1 to TRBJ2-3; D is perhaps TRBD1 or TRBD2 (6 bases each). This CDR3 is built from 13 residues. Germline V gives CDR1 SQVTM, CDR2 ANQGSEA. The germline V and J ends were trimmed by 5 bases and 3 bases, with 12 bases remaining between them.

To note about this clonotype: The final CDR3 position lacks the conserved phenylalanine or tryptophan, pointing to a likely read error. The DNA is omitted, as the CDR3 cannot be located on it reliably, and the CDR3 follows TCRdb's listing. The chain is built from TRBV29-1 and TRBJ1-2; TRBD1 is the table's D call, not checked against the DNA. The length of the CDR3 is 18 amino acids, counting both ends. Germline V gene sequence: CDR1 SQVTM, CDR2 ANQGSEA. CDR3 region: CNVGAPTGTQVANYGYTL.

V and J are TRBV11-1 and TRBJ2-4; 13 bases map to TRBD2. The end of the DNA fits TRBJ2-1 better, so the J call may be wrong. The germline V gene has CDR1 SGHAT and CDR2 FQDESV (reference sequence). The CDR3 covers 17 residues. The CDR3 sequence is CASSFHGTSGTRNIQFF. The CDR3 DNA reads TGTGCCAGCAGCTTTCACGGGACTAGCGGGACCAGGAACATTCAGTTCTTC.

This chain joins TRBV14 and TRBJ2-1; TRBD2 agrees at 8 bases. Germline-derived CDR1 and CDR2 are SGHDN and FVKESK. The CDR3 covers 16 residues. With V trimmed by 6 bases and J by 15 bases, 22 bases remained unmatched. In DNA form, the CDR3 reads TGTGCCAGCAGTGCCGTAGCGGGATGGGTAAAGAATGTGCTGTTCTTC. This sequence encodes CASSAVAGWVKNVLFF.

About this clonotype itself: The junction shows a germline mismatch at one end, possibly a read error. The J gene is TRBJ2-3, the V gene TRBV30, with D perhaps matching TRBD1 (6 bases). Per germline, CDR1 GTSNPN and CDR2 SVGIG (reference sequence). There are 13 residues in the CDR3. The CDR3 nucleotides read TGTGCCTGGAGGGGGGCAAGTACAGATATGCAGTATTTT. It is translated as CAWRGASTDMQYF.

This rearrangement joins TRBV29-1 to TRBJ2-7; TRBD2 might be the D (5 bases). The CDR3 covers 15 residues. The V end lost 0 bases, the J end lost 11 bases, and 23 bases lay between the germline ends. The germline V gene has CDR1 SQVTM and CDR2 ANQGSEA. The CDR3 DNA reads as TGCAGCGTTGAAGATCCAAGAGGGAGCTCCTACGAAGAGTACTTC. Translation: CSVEDPRGSSYEEYF.

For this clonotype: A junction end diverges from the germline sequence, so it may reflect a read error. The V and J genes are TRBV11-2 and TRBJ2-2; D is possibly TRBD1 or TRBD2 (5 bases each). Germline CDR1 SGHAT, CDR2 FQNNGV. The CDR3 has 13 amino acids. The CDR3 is CASTQGVTGDLFF. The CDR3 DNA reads TGTGCCAGCACCCAAGGTGTGACCGGGGACCTGTTTTTT.

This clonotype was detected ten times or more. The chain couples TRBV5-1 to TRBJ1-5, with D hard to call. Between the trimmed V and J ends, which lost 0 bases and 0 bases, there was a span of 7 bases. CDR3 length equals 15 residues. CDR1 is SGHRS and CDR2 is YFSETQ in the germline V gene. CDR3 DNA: TGCGCCAGCAGCTTGGAGGGTAGTAGCAATCAGCCCCAGCATTTT. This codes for CASSLEGSSNQPQHF.

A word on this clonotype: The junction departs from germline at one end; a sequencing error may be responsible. CDR3 sequence reads: CSGRQGSRSYEQYF. In DNA form, the CDR3 reads TGTAGCGGCAGACAGGGGAGTCGTAGCTACGAGCAGTACTTC. The J gene is TRBJ2-7, the V gene TRBV29-1; TRBD1 agrees at 8 bases. The CDR3 is 14 residues long. Germline-derived CDR1 and CDR2 are SQVTM and ANQGSEA.

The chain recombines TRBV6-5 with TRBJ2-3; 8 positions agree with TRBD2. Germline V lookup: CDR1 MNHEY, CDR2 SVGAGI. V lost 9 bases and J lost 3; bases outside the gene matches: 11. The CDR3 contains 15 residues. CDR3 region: CARNPGLAVTDTQYF. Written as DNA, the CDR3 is TGTGCCAGGAACCCAGGACTAGCTGTAACAGATACGCAGTATTTT.

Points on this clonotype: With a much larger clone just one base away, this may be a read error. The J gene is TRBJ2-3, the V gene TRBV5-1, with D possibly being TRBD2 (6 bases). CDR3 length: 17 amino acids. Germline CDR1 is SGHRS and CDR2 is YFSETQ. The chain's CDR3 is CVSSLPGRIDGTDTQYF. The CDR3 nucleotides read TGCGTCAGCAGCTTGCCAGGGAGGATCGACGGCACAGATACGCAGTATTTT.

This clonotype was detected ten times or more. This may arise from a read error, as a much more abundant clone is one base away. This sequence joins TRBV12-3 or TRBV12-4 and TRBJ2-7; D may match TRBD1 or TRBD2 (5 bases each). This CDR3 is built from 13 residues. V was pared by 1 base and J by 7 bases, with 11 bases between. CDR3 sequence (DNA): TGTGCCAGCAGTTTAGGGGGGACCGGGGAGCAGTACTTC. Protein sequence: CASSLGGTGEQYF.

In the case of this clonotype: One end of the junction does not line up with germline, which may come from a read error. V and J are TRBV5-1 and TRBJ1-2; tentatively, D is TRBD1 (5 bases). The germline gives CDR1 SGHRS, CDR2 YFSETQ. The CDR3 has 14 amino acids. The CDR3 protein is CASSLGPRDYGYTF. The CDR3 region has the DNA TGCGCCAGCAGCTTGGGGCCCAGGGATTACGGCTATACCTTC.

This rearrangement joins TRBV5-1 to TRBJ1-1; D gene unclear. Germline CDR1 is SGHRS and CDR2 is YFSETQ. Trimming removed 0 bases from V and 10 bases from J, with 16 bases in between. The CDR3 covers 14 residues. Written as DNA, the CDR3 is TGCGCCAGCAGCTTGGACGGCATGAACACCGGAGCTTTCTTT. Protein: CASSLDGMNTGAFF.

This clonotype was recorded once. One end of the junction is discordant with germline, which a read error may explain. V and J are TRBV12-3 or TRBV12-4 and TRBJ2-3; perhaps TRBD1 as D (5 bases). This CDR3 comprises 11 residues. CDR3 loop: CAIRSTGTLYF. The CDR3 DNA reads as TGTGCCATTCGGAGCACAGGTACGCTGTATTTT.